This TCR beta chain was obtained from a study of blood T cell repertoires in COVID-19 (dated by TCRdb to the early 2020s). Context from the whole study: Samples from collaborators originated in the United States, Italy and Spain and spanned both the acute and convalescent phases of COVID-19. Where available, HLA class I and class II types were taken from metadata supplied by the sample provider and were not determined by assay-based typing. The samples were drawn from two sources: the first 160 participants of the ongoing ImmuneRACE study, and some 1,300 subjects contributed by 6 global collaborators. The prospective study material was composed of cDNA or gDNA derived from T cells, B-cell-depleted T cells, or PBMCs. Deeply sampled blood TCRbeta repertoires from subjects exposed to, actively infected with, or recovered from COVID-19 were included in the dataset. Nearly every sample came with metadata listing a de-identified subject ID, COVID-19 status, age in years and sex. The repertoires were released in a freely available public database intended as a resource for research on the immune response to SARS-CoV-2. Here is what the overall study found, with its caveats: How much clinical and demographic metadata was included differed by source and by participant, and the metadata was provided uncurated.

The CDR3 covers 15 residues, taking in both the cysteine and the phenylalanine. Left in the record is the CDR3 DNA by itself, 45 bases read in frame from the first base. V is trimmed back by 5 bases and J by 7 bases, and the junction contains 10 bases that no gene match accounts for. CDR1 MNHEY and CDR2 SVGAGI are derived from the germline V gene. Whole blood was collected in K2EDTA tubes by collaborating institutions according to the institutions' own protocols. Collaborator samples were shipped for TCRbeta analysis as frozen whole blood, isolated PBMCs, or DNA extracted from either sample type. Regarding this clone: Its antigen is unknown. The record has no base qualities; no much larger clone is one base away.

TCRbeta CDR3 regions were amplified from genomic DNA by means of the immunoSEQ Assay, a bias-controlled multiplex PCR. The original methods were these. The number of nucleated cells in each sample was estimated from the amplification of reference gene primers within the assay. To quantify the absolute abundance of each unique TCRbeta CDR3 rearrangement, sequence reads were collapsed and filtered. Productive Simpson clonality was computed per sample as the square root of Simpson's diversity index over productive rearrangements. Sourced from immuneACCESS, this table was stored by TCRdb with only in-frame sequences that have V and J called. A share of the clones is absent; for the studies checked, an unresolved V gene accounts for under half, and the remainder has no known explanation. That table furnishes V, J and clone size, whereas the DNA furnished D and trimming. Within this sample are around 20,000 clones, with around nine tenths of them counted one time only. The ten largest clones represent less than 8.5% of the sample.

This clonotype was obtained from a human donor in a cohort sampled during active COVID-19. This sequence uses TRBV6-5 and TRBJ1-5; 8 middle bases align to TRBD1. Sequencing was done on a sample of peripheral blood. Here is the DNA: TGTGCCAGCAGTACCGACAGGGGCAGGGGACAGCCCCAGCATTTT. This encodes CASSTDRGRGQPQHF.